This is a list of T cell receptor beta chains from one sample in a study of cytomegalovirus exposure and HLA in healthy donors. Sequencing was performed with immunoSEQ multiplex PCR; in TCRdb, only in-frame clones are kept and a portion is missing. The sample gives around 130,000 clones, about 80% of which show up once; around 3% is in the top ten. Sample: PBMCs. Source of these receptors: a boy between 2 and 10 years old in good health and CMV-seronegative. Each CDR3 is given with its conserved first and last residue. The order of the fields is J gene, V gene, CDR3 protein.

J gene: TRBJ1-1; V gene: TRBV5-4; CDR3 protein: CASSLGPRQGLKMNTEAFF
J gene: TRBJ2-2; V gene: TRBV7-6; CDR3 protein: CASSLEGAGELFF
J gene: TRBJ1-1; V gene: TRBV30; CDR3 protein: CAWATQGNTEAFF
J gene: TRBJ2-1; V gene: TRBV5-1; CDR3 protein: CASSLGPEQFF
J gene: TRBJ1-6; V gene: TRBV7-2; CDR3 protein: CASSLRGGMFTYNSPLHF
J gene: TRBJ1-5; V gene: TRBV5-1; CDR3 protein: CASSLGGGLGQPQHF
J gene: TRBJ2-5; V gene: TRBV4-1; CDR3 protein: CASSQEGWGGGREGATQETQYF
J gene: TRBJ2-1; V gene: TRBV10-3; CDR3 protein: CAISPGQGGYNEQFF
J gene: TRBJ1-1; V gene: TRBV4-1; CDR3 protein: CASSQEYRDSEAFF
J gene: TRBJ1-2; V gene: TRBV27; CDR3 protein: CASSSNPPRGSSYGYTF
J gene: TRBJ2-2; V gene: TRBV6-1; CDR3 protein: CASTLTSGSPGELFF
J gene: TRBJ1-1; V gene: TRBV6-1; CDR3 protein: CASRRDTNTEAFF
J gene: TRBJ1-1; V gene: TRBV9; CDR3 protein: CASSVVTYTEAFF
J gene: TRBJ2-2; V gene: TRBV6-4; CDR3 protein: CASSGGGQTGELFF
J gene: TRBJ2-1; V gene: TRBV18; CDR3 protein: CASSLPSGPSDEQFF
J gene: TRBJ2-7; V gene: TRBV6-5; CDR3 protein: CASSYQKRYEQYF
J gene: TRBJ2-6; V gene: TRBV7-2; CDR3 protein: CASSPPRQRSGANVLTF
J gene: TRBJ2-3; V gene: TRBV7-2; CDR3 protein: CASSHFTDTQYF
J gene: TRBJ1-2; V gene: TRBV18; CDR3 protein: CASSDRNYGYTF
J gene: TRBJ2-7; V gene: TRBV4-3; CDR3 protein: CASSQAPGLEQYF
J gene: TRBJ1-1; V gene: TRBV5-1; CDR3 protein: CASSLVQGEAFF
J gene: TRBJ1-2; V gene: TRBV29-1; CDR3 protein: CSVLPTTGEYGYTF
J gene: TRBJ2-6; V gene: TRBV2; CDR3 protein: CASAGGANVLTF
J gene: TRBJ2-7; V gene: TRBV7-6; CDR3 protein: CASSPLAGLSYEQYF
J gene: TRBJ1-3; V gene: TRBV21-1; CDR3 protein: CASSATVPTGNTIYF
J gene: TRBJ1-5; V gene: TRBV5-5; CDR3 protein: CASSLGHGGGNQPQHF
J gene: TRBJ2-1; V gene: TRBV19; CDR3 protein: CASGTSGEGSYNEQFF
J gene: TRBJ2-6; V gene: TRBV6-4; CDR3 protein: CASSRDTNSGANVLTF
J gene: TRBJ2-5; V gene: TRBV7-3; CDR3 protein: CASSRGGPILGETQYF
J gene: TRBJ2-5; V gene: TRBV19; CDR3 protein: CASSTRLAGEETQYF
J gene: TRBJ1-2; V gene: TRBV18; CDR3 protein: CASSPDGGANYGYTF
J gene: TRBJ1-5; V gene: TRBV6-6; CDR3 protein: CASRWTGGNQPQHF
J gene: TRBJ2-1; V gene: TRBV19; CDR3 protein: CASSMLAGGSNEQFF
J gene: TRBJ1-2; V gene: TRBV5-4; CDR3 protein: CASSQEQGYGYTF
J gene: TRBJ1-4; V gene: TRBV5-1; CDR3 protein: CASSAFGTGVATNEKLFF
J gene: TRBJ1-5; V gene: TRBV28; CDR3 protein: CASSLVPSSNQPQHF
J gene: TRBJ2-2; V gene: TRBV6-5; CDR3 protein: CASKTRDRVSGELFF
J gene: TRBJ2-1; V gene: TRBV9; CDR3 protein: CASSEGQVQRGGYNEQFF
J gene: TRBJ1-1; V gene: TRBV10-3; CDR3 protein: CAINKAFF
J gene: TRBJ1-1; V gene: TRBV5-5; CDR3 protein: CASSPDRGPYTEAFF
J gene: TRBJ1-5; V gene: TRBV6-5; CDR3 protein: CASSYGPRQGQPQHF
J gene: TRBJ1-5; V gene: TRBV6-5; CDR3 protein: CASSYSVQGNQPQHF
J gene: TRBJ2-1; V gene: TRBV6-6; CDR3 protein: CASSGLAGEGYNEQFF
J gene: TRBJ2-7; V gene: TRBV5-6; CDR3 protein: CASSYPQGQGLREQYF
J gene: TRBJ2-3; V gene: TRBV30; CDR3 protein: CAWSPGGSTDTQYF
J gene: TRBJ2-1; V gene: TRBV4-3; CDR3 protein: CASSQGQGPEDEQFF
J gene: TRBJ1-1; V gene: TRBV15; CDR3 protein: CATSPEPWTVLNTEAFF